This TCR beta chain originates from a study of graft-versus-host responses after intestinal transplantation. Study background: Once they had received anti-thymocyte globulin induction, all recipients took tacrolimus and steroids for two to three years.

The count of this clone is one. Its antigen is unidentified. Sequencing used immunoSEQ multiplex PCR; TCRdb keeps in-frame clones, though not all of them. The sample has about 98,000 clones, under 85% seen once. The CDR3 has 15 residues. Study-wide results and limits: Elevated graft-versus-host to host-versus-graft clonal ratios in allografts were recorded for patients with graft-donor T cell macrochimerism.

The chain recombines TRBV21-1 with TRBJ2-2; the table's D call TRBD2 went unverified against the DNA. TRBV21-1 is an annotated pseudogene. The receptor comes from a human donor who received an intestinal transplant. The material sequenced was unstimulated CD8+ T cells sorted from spleen or lymph node cells, taken before intestinal transplant. CDR3 sequence: CASSKVGANTGELFF. The CDR3 DNA reads as TGTGCCAGCAGCAAAGTGGGAGCGAACACCGGGGAGCTGTTTTTT.